The 20 T cell receptor beta chains given below trace back to one sample, sequenced in a study of response to subunit inactivated influenza vaccine. TCRdb redid the calling of the RT-PCR reads with MiXCR, one entry per CDR3 protein. This sample has 500,000 to 550,000 distinct CDR3 sequences, with approximately 6.9% found just once. The source was PBMCs from blood, collected approximately 25 months after vaccination. These receptors were collected from a man between 50 and 75 years old who received an inactivated influenza vaccine.

This clonotype was counted at least ten times. The chain employs TRBV20-1 and TRBJ2-3; 13 bases fit TRBD2. This CDR3 region has 20 residues. Germline CDR1 is DFQATT and CDR2 is SNEGSKA (reference sequence). Unmatched junction bases numbered 18, after V lost 2 bases and J lost 4 bases. CDR3 DNA: TGCAGTGCTAGACACCAACTAGCGGGGGGGCGGTTAGAGGGGCCAGATACGCAGTATTTT. It translates to CSARHQLAGGRLEGPDTQYF.

The chain links TRBV12-3 or TRBV12-4 to TRBJ2-7, with D unclear. The CDR3 is 15 amino acids. V was cut by 4 bases and J by 0 bases, with 13 bases left in between. The CDR3, as DNA: TGTGCCAGCAGTTCTGGCGGATTGCTCTCCTACGAGCAGTACTTC. Its protein product is CASSSGGLLSYEQYF.

This clonotype was detected many times. The chain employs TRBV28 and TRBJ2-1, with 10 bases lining up with TRBD2. The CDR3 extends over 22 amino acids. CDR1 is MDHEN and CDR2 is SYDVKM in the germline V gene. The ends lost 4 bases at V and 5 bases at J; junction bases unmatched: 26. The CDR3 nucleotides read TGTGCCAGCAGTTCGCCCCTATATTCGGGGGGCTCTAGCGGGAGAAACGACAATGAGCAGTTCTTC. This translates into CASSSPLYSGGSSGRNDNEQFF.

The genes are TRBV28 and TRBJ1-2; 7 nucleotides line up with TRBD1. Per the germline V gene, CDR1 is MDHEN and CDR2 is SYDVKM. The trim removed 6 bases at V and 4 bases at J, leaving 11 bases unmatched. CDR3 length equals 15 residues. CDR3 coding DNA: TGTGCCAGCAGACTAACCGGGACAGAGTTCTATGGCTACACCTTC. Protein product: CASRLTGTEFYGYTF.

The genes are TRBV7-2 and TRBJ2-3; D is perhaps TRBD2 (7 bases). Trimming stripped 6 bases from V and 4 bases from J, with 17 bases between. The CDR3 extends over 15 amino acids. Germline CDR1 and CDR2: SGHTA and FQGNSA. The DNA for the CDR3 is TGTGCCAGCAGTTACACTGGGGGGGCGGCAGATACGCAGTATTTT. As protein: CASSYTGGAADTQYF.

This clonotype came up many times. The genes are TRBV7-2 and TRBJ2-7; no definite D call. Per germline, CDR1 SGHTA and CDR2 FQGNSA. Deletions cut 2 bases from V and 7 bases from J, with 6 bases between. The CDR3 extends over 11 amino acids. The CDR3 DNA reads TGTGCCAGCAGCTTAAGGCGGGAGCAGTACTTC. It yields the protein CASSLRREQYF. The full variable domain, completed using reference TRBV7-2 and TRBJ2-7, is GAGVSQSPSNKVTEKGKDVELRCDPISGHTALYWYRQSLGQGLEFLIYFQGNSAPDKSGLPSDRFSAERTGGSVSTLTIQRTQQEDSAVYLCASSLRREQYFGPGTRLTVT.

The CDR3 spells CSVERTSGFTGELFF. CDR3 DNA sequence: TGCAGCGTTGAGCGGACTAGCGGATTCACCGGGGAGCTGTTTTTT. V is TRBV29-1 and J is TRBJ2-2, with 10 bases that match TRBD2. The V gene end was trimmed by 3 bases and the J gene end by 4 bases; junction bases not matched to a gene: 5. Germline V gives CDR1 SQVTM, CDR2 ANQGSEA. This CDR3 spans 15 amino acids.

This sequence joins TRBV20-1 and TRBJ2-1; TRBD1 is a possible D gene (6 bases). The CDR3 has 14 residues. The germline V gene encodes CDR1 DFQATT and CDR2 SNEGSKA (reference sequence). The V end lost 5 bases, the J end lost 1 base, and 12 bases lay between the germline ends. The CDR3 nucleotides are TGCAGTGCTGCCCAGACAGGATCCTACAATGAGCAGTTCTTC. The encoded protein is CSAAQTGSYNEQFF.

This clonotype was detected once. This sequence joins TRBV11-3 and TRBJ2-7, with 9 bases lining up with TRBD2. V trimming: 5 bases; J trimming: 6 bases; junction bases outside the gene matches: 8. The CDR3 sequence is 14 residues long. Germline CDR1 is SGHNT and CDR2 is YENEEA. The CDR3 DNA is TGTGCCAGCAGCCACGGGACTAGCCCTCGCGAGCAGTACTTC. Protein product: CASSHGTSPREQYF.

There are a few counts of this clonotype. The V gene is TRBV5-1, the J gene TRBJ1-1; D may be TRBD1 (5 bases). The CDR3 runs 15 residues. The germline V gene has CDR1 SGHRS and CDR2 YFSETQ. Trimming took 3 bases from V and 7 from J, leaving 19 bases between them. DNA for the CDR3: TGCGCCAGCAGCTCGGGGGGTACGGCAGCCAGTGAAGCTTTCTTT. Translating gives CASSSGGTAASEAFF.

The CDR3 DNA reads as TGTGCCAGCAGCTCCCCTAGCGGGTTATCTCTCTACGAGCAGTACTTC. Translation gives CASSSPSGLSLYEQYF. The V and J genes are TRBV7-8 and TRBJ2-7; 8 positions agree with TRBD2. The CDR3 is 16 amino acids. Germline V CDR1 and CDR2: SGHVS, FQNEAQ. Germline trimming cut 4 bases from V and 3 bases from J; bases unmatched to any gene: 11.

This clonotype was picked up many times. The chain joins TRBV30 to TRBJ2-3; unclear D gene. With 3 bases removed from V and 2 bases from J, the gap between germline ends came to 6 bases. Germline CDR1 is GTSNPN and CDR2 is SVGIG (reference sequence). This CDR3 contains 12 residues. This CDR3 is CAWRGNTDTQYF. CDR3 coding DNA: TGTGCCTGGAGGGGAAACACAGATACGCAGTATTTT.

The J gene is TRBJ2-5, the V gene TRBV12-3 or TRBV12-4; 7 nucleotides agree with TRBD2. V shed 7 bases and J 5 bases; nucleotides not matched to a gene: 4. The CDR3 sequence is 12 residues long. The CDR3 loop reads CASTVGGETQYF. The CDR3 DNA follows: TGTGCCAGCACGGTGGGGGGGGAGACCCAGTACTTC.

This clonotype was counted at least ten times. J is TRBJ2-1 and V is TRBV5-1, with 9 bases fitting TRBD1. With 5 bases clipped from V and 4 bases from J, the junction kept 7 bases outside the gene matches. The germline CDR1 and CDR2 sequences are SGHRS and YFSETQ. There are 15 residues in the CDR3. Here the CDR3 reads CASRRTGTGYNEQFF. The CDR3 region has the DNA TGCGCCAGCAGACGTACCGGGACAGGGTACAATGAGCAGTTCTTC.

This clonotype was seen more than once but under ten times. The V gene is TRBV5-6, the J gene TRBJ1-1; a possible D gene is TRBD1 (6 bases). V was shortened by 1 base and J by 3 bases, with 10 bases between the two germline ends. CDR3 length: 14 amino acids. In germline, CDR1 is SGHDT, CDR2 YYEEEE. The chain's CDR3 is CASSLSGEDTEAFF. CDR3 bases: TGTGCCAGCAGCTTGTCAGGGGAGGACACTGAAGCTTTCTTT.

V is TRBV19 and J is TRBJ2-3; TRBD2 is a possible D gene (7 bases). Trimming stripped 4 bases from V and 1 base from J, with 12 bases between. This CDR3 has 15 amino acids. The germline CDR1 and CDR2 sequences are LNHDA and SQIVND (reference sequence). The CDR3 coding sequence is TGTGCCAGTAGTACCCCCGGGGGGCGCACAGATACGCAGTATTTT. Its translation: CASSTPGGRTDTQYF. Together with reference TRBV19 and TRBJ2-3, the CDR3 gives the full variable domain: DGGITQSPKYLFRKEGQNVTLSCEQNLNHDAMYWYRQDPGQGLRLIYYSQIVNDFQKGDIAEGYSVSREKKESFPLTVTSAQKNPTAFYLCASSTPGGRTDTQYFGPGTRLTVL.

V and J are TRBV2 and TRBJ1-1; D uncertain. V shed 8 bases and J shed 5 bases, with 18 bases lying between them. This CDR3 region has 14 residues. Germline lookup yields CDR1 SNHLY and CDR2 FYNNEI. CDR3 in DNA: TGTGCCAGCTCCAAGTTCTTCGTCATGACTGAAGCTTTCTTT. Translating it yields CASSKFFVMTEAFF.

In this sample, this clonotype turned up a few times. V gene TRBV7-8 combines with J gene TRBJ2-7; the D gene is possibly TRBD2 (5 bases). The length of the CDR3 is 15 residues. V lost 5 bases and J 3 bases, leaving 17 bases between the germline ends. CDR1 is SGHVS, CDR2 FQNEAQ, per germline. The CDR3 sequence is CASSPTRGSYYEQYF. Here the CDR3 DNA reads TGTGCCAGCAGCCCCACACGGGGTTCTTACTACGAGCAGTACTTC.

This clonotype was recorded at least ten times. The rearrangement uses TRBV7-2 and TRBJ2-1; the match to TRBD2 covers 15 bases. The CDR3 runs to 16 residues. Germline trimming cut 1 base from V and 8 bases from J; bases unmatched to any gene: 3. The germline V gene encodes CDR1 SGHTA and CDR2 FQGNSA. As DNA, the CDR3 is TGTGCCAGCAGCTTAGGGACTAGCGGGGGGGCCCATGAGCAGTTCTTC. Protein product: CASSLGTSGGAHEQFF.

The chain combines TRBV7-9 with TRBJ2-7; 9 bases fit TRBD2. The CDR3 consists of 13 residues. J gave up 4 bases and V 4 bases, and 2 bases lay outside the gene matches. Per the germline V gene, CDR1 is SEHNR and CDR2 is FQNEAQ (reference sequence). The CDR3 bases are TGTGCCAGCAGCTGGACTAGCGAGTACGAGCAGTACTTC. This translates into CASSWTSEYEQYF.